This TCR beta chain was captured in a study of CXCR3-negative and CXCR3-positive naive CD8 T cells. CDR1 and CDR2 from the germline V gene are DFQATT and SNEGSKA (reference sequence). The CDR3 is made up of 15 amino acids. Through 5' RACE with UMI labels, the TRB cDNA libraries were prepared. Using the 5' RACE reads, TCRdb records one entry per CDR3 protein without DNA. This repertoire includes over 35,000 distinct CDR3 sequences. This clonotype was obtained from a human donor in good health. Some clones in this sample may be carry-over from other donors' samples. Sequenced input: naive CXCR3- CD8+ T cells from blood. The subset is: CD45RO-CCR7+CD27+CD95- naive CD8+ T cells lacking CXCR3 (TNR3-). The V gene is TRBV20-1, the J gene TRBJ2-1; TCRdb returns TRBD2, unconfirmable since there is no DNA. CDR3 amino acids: CSARLLAGDYNEQFF.